A selection of T cell receptor beta chains follows, all from one sample in a study of T-cell reconstitution after alpha-beta-depleted transplantation in children. TCRdb processed the PCR reads anew with MiXCR; each CDR3 protein has one entry. This table holds fewer than 550,000 distinct CDR3 sequences, 16% found once. The source material was PBMCs, mostly from graft donor cells, sampled 360 days after TCRalphabeta/CD19-depleted stem cell transplant. The receptors come from a boy younger than two who had a stem cell transplant for Wiskott-Aldrich syndrome, so the T cells may come from the graft donor. Each CDR3 is given with its conserved first and last residue. The D gene is left open where the match is weak. Part of the rows lack a size; the others show once, few, many or a class for expanded clones.

D: NA; size: few; V: TRBV12-3/TRBV12-4; J: TRBJ1-2; CDR3: CASSLRWGYGYTF; DNA: TGTGCCAGCAGTTTAAGGTGGGGCTATGGCTACACCTTC
D: NA; size: few; V: TRBV20-1; J: TRBJ2-1; CDR3: CSASVGALNSEQFF; DNA: TGCAGTGCTAGTGTGGGGGCCCTCAATAGTGAGCAGTTCTTC
D: NA; size: NA; V: TRBV5-1; J: TRBJ2-7; CDR3: CASSLYGGYSYEQYF; DNA: TGCGCCAGCAGCTTGTATGGCGGTTACTCCTACGAGCAGTACTTC
D: NA; size: few; V: TRBV19; J: TRBJ2-7; CDR3: CASSIHSATYEQYF; DNA: TGTGCCAGTAGTATACACTCGGCGACCTACGAGCAGTACTTC
D: NA; size: NA; V: TRBV6-5; J: TRBJ2-2; CDR3: CASSYPSRGSGELFF; DNA: TGTGCCAGCAGTTACCCCTCTAGGGGTTCCGGGGAGCTGTTTTTT
D: NA; size: NA; V: TRBV7-9; J: TRBJ2-1; CDR3: CASSLGALALGEQFF; DNA: TGTGCCAGCAGCTTAGGGGCGCTAGCCTTGGGTGAGCAGTTCTTC
D: NA; size: few; V: TRBV11-1; J: TRBJ2-2; CDR3: CASSLGGGALPFANTGELFF; DNA: TGTGCCAGCAGCTTAGGTGGGGGGGCTTTGCCTTTCGCGAACACCGGGGAGCTGTTTTTT
D: TRBD2; size: NA; V: TRBV12-3/TRBV12-4; J: TRBJ2-7; CDR3: CASRNSGRLAEQYF; DNA: TGTGCCAGCAGAAATAGCGGGCGCCTCGCCGAGCAGTACTTC
D: NA; size: few; V: TRBV7-2; J: TRBJ2-1; CDR3: CASSLGILAQQFF; DNA: TGTGCCAGCAGCTTGGGGATCCTAGCCCAGCAGTTCTTC
D: TRBD2; size: NA; V: TRBV29-1; J: TRBJ2-1; CDR3: CSVAASGSWNEQFF; DNA: TGCAGCGTTGCCGCTAGCGGGAGTTGGAATGAGCAGTTCTTC
D: NA; size: many; V: TRBV13; J: TRBJ1-2; CDR3: CASSLGGQYGYTF; DNA: TGTGCCAGCAGCTTAGGCGGACAGTATGGCTACACCTTC
D: NA; size: few; V: TRBV12-3/TRBV12-4; J: TRBJ2-7; CDR3: CASSLLQESEQYF; DNA: TGTGCCAGCAGTCTACTTCAGGAAAGCGAGCAGTACTTC
D: TRBD2; size: few; V: TRBV5-1; J: TRBJ2-5; CDR3: CASSRPGSSGGQETQYF; DNA: TGCGCCAGCAGCCGCCCGGGATCTAGCGGTGGGCAGGAGACCCAGTACTTC
D: TRBD2; size: NA; V: TRBV7-9; J: TRBJ2-7; CDR3: CASSSPTSGIEEQYF; DNA: TGTGCCAGCAGCTCCCCGACTAGCGGGATTGAAGAGCAGTACTTC
D: NA; size: few; V: TRBV10-3; J: TRBJ2-7; CDR3: CAISEGRGAYEQYF; DNA: TGTGCCATCAGTGAAGGCAGGGGCGCCTACGAGCAGTACTTC
D: NA; size: NA; V: TRBV12-3/TRBV12-4; J: TRBJ2-5; CDR3: CASTGTFQETQYF; DNA: TGTGCCAGCACCGGGACTTTCCAAGAGACCCAGTACTTC
D: TRBD2; size: NA; V: TRBV29-1; J: TRBJ2-5; CDR3: CSVADVLAGGLGTQYF; DNA: TGCAGCGTCGCCGATGTTCTAGCGGGAGGCCTGGGGACCCAGTACTTC
D: TRBD2; size: few; V: TRBV28; J: TRBJ2-3; CDR3: CASRRGGPLTDTQYF; DNA: TGTGCCAGCAGACGGGGGGGCCCCCTCACAGATACGCAGTATTTT
D: TRBD1; size: few; V: TRBV6-2/TRBV6-3; J: TRBJ2-1; CDR3: CASSPLRGRNKEQFF; DNA: TGTGCCAGCAGCCCCCTGAGGGGGCGTAACAAGGAGCAGTTCTTC
D: TRBD1; size: NA; V: TRBV5-1; J: TRBJ2-3; CDR3: CATGTGSTDTQYF; DNA: TGCGCCACCGGGACAGGAAGCACAGATACGCAGTATTTT
D: NA; size: NA; V: TRBV5-1; J: TRBJ1-5; CDR3: CASSPLGNQPQHF; DNA: TGCGCCAGCAGCCCCCTGGGCAATCAGCCCCAGCATTTT
D: NA; size: few; V: TRBV12-3/TRBV12-4; J: TRBJ1-5; CDR3: CASSPLGQGGNQPQHF; DNA: TGTGCCAGCAGTCCCCTAGGGCAGGGCGGCAATCAGCCCCAGCATTTT
D: TRBD1; size: few; V: TRBV12-3/TRBV12-4; J: TRBJ1-6; CDR3: CASRWTGNSPLHF; DNA: TGTGCCAGCAGGTGGACAGGGAATTCACCCCTCCACTTT
D: TRBD2; size: few; V: TRBV7-6; J: TRBJ2-1; CDR3: CASSVGLDRNEQFF; DNA: TGTGCCAGCAGCGTGGGACTAGACCGTAATGAGCAGTTCTTC
D: NA; size: NA; V: TRBV20-1; J: TRBJ2-7; CDR3: CSAPYRARISYEQYF; DNA: TGCAGTGCCCCCTATAGGGCTCGGATCTCCTACGAGCAGTACTTC
D: NA; size: NA; V: TRBV20-1; J: TRBJ1-2; CDR3: CSANNPRAYYGYTF; DNA: TGCAGTGCCAACAACCCCAGGGCCTACTATGGCTACACCTTC
D: TRBD2; size: few; V: TRBV14; J: TRBJ2-1; CDR3: CASSSGFGAGVRTRRQFF; DNA: TGTGCCAGCAGCTCAGGGTTTGGGGCGGGAGTAAGGACAAGGAGACAGTTCTTC
D: TRBD2; size: few; V: TRBV20-1; J: TRBJ2-1; CDR3: CSARGPSGGLYNEQFF; DNA: TGCAGTGCTAGAGGCCCAAGCGGGGGACTCTACAATGAGCAGTTCTTC
D: TRBD2; size: few; V: TRBV4-2; J: TRBJ2-1; CDR3: CASSQAGLAGAHEQFF; DNA: TGTGCCAGCAGCCAAGCTGGACTAGCGGGGGCTCATGAGCAGTTCTTC
D: NA; size: few; V: TRBV9; J: TRBJ1-1; CDR3: CASSERVGAEAFF; DNA: TGTGCCAGCAGCGAACGAGTGGGAGCTGAAGCTTTCTTT
D: NA; size: few; V: TRBV12-3/TRBV12-4; J: TRBJ2-2; CDR3: CASSPDNANTGELFF; DNA: TGTGCCAGCAGTCCGGACAACGCGAACACCGGGGAGCTGTTTTTT
D: NA; size: few; V: TRBV5-1; J: TRBJ2-2; CDR3: CASSWDGGPGELFF; DNA: TGCGCCAGCAGCTGGGACGGGGGACCCGGGGAGCTGTTTTTT
D: NA; size: few; V: TRBV20-1; J: TRBJ2-7; CDR3: CSAMVRARTYEQYF; DNA: TGCAGTGCTATGGTTAGGGCAAGGACCTACGAGCAGTACTTC
D: NA; size: few; V: TRBV3-1; J: TRBJ2-1; CDR3: CASSQTWDEQFF; DNA: TGTGCCAGCAGCCAGACCTGGGATGAGCAGTTCTTC
D: TRBD1; size: few; V: TRBV12-3/TRBV12-4; J: TRBJ1-1; CDR3: CASSFILGQVHSTEAFF; DNA: TGTGCCAGCAGTTTTATTCTCGGACAGGTGCATAGCACTGAAGCTTTCTTT
D: NA; size: NA; V: TRBV10-3; J: TRBJ2-7; CDR3: CAISGAGTYEQYF; DNA: TGTGCCATCAGTGGCGCAGGTACCTACGAGCAGTACTTC
D: TRBD2; size: NA; V: TRBV7-9; J: TRBJ2-3; CDR3: CASSLAASGRGTDTQYF; DNA: TGTGCCAGCAGCTTAGCGGCTAGCGGGAGGGGCACAGATACGCAGTATTTT
D: TRBD2; size: NA; V: TRBV3-1; J: TRBJ2-1; CDR3: CASSLGLAGLSEQFF; DNA: TGTGCCAGCAGCCTCGGACTAGCGGGGTTAAGTGAGCAGTTCTTC
D: NA; size: few; V: TRBV5-6; J: TRBJ2-7; CDR3: CASSLALAFYEQYF; DNA: TGTGCCAGCAGCTTGGCACTAGCTTTCTACGAGCAGTACTTC
D: NA; size: many; V: TRBV15; J: TRBJ2-7; CDR3: CATRGTASYEQYF; DNA: TGTGCCACCAGGGGGACCGCTTCCTACGAGCAGTACTTC
D: NA; size: few; V: TRBV7-9; J: TRBJ2-3; CDR3: CASSSGTGWLTDTQYF; DNA: TGTGCCAGCAGTTCAGGAACAGGGTGGCTCACAGATACGCAGTATTTT
D: TRBD1; size: few; V: TRBV15; J: TRBJ1-2; CDR3: CATSRDTPTGVNYGYTF; DNA: TGTGCCACCAGCAGAGATACCCCGACAGGGGTTAACTATGGCTACACCTTC
D: NA; size: few; V: TRBV5-1; J: TRBJ1-1; CDR3: CASSLGGFEAFF; DNA: TGCGCCAGCAGCTTGGGGGGATTTGAAGCTTTCTTT
D: NA; size: few; V: TRBV6-1; J: TRBJ2-3; CDR3: CASPKVGAKSTDTQYF; DNA: TGTGCCAGCCCGAAGGTGGGGGCGAAGAGCACAGATACGCAGTATTTT
D: NA; size: many; V: TRBV4-1; J: TRBJ2-7; CDR3: CASSQDQGKLREQYF; DNA: TGCGCCAGCAGCCAAGATCAGGGTAAATTAAGGGAGCAGTACTTC
D: TRBD1; size: many; V: TRBV3-1; J: TRBJ2-2; CDR3: CASSPPGTEYTGELFF; DNA: TGTGCCAGCAGCCCTCCCGGGACAGAGTACACCGGGGAGCTGTTTTTT
D: NA; size: NA; V: TRBV20-1; J: TRBJ1-5; CDR3: CSARGGLQNQPQHF; DNA: TGCAGTGCTAGAGGGGGCCTTCAAAATCAGCCCCAGCATTTT
D: TRBD2; size: NA; V: TRBV7-6; J: TRBJ2-5; CDR3: CASSLLGWLAGAGMEETQYF; DNA: TGTGCCAGCAGCTTATTAGGTTGGCTAGCGGGGGCTGGGATGGAAGAGACCCAGTACTTC
D: NA; size: few; V: TRBV5-1; J: TRBJ2-7; CDR3: CASSLAGTPNYEQYF; DNA: TGCGCCAGCAGCTTGGCCGGGACACCGAATTACGAGCAGTACTTC
D: NA; size: NA; V: TRBV5-1; J: TRBJ2-7; CDR3: CASSPPGTEQYF; DNA: TGCGCCAGCAGCCCACCCGGGACCGAGCAGTACTTC
D: TRBD2; size: few; V: TRBV4-2; J: TRBJ2-2; CDR3: CASSHRLAGGTREGTGELFF; DNA: TGTGCCAGCAGCCACAGACTAGCGGGGGGGACGAGGGAAGGCACCGGGGAGCTGTTTTTT